The clone carrying this TCR beta chain has a count of ten or more. Its antigen is currently unknown. The source of the sample is a study of T-cell memory formation after mild COVID-19. Study-wide context: Largely, the TCR clusters proved donor specific.

Whole-study findings and limits: Several responding clones turned up in pre-infection memory, indicating that cross-reactive memory may have taken part. Among clones contracting day 15 to 85, CD4/CD8 was balanced, whereas later expanders leaned CD4+. The SARS-CoV-2 specificity of second-wave clones reaching peak at day 37 remained unverified.

This CDR3 has 14 residues. Germline loops: CDR1 SGHRS, CDR2 YFSETQ. The V end lost 0 bases, the J end lost 1 base, and 7 bases lay between the germline ends. MiXCR, applied by TCRdb to the 5' RACE reads, yields one record per CDR3 protein. In the table there are about 340,000 distinct CDR3 sequences, around a fifth of which are singletons. J is TRBJ1-1 and V is TRBV5-1, with D unclear. The sequenced sample consisted of PBMCs or a T cell subset sorted from them (not recorded which). This receptor was identified in a man between 18 and 35 years old who had mild COVID-19 (a few samples of this study predate the infection). Cell type and time point are not known. The DNA for the CDR3 is TGCGCCAGCAGCTTGGATCGGGGGAACACTGAAGCTTTCTTT. Protein: CASSLDRGNTEAFF.